The 32 T cell receptor beta chains listed next were all sequenced from one sample in a study of blood T cell repertoires in COVID-19. Assay used: immunoSEQ multiplex PCR; TCRdb lists only in-frame clones, some missing. This table has 55,000 to 85,000 clones, about nine tenths appearing once. Sequenced sample: peripheral blood. These receptor sequences come from a woman in her late teens or twenties with acute or convalescent COVID-19.

The V call is TRBV30, the J call TRBJ1-4; perhaps TRBD1 as D (5 bases). This CDR3 has 13 residues. Germline V lookup: CDR1 GTSNPN, CDR2 SVGIG (reference sequence). V was cut by 4 bases and J by 3 bases, with 9 bases left in between. CDR3 in DNA: TGTGCCTGGAATCCAGGGCCTAATGAAAAACTGTTTTTT. This translates into CAWNPGPNEKLFF. The whole variable domain, remainder taken from reference TRBV30 and TRBJ1-4, is SQTIHQWPATLVQPVGSPLSLECTVEGTSNPNLYWYRQAAGRGLQLLFYSVGIGQISSEVPQNLSASRPQDRQFILSSKKLLLSDSGFYLCAWNPGPNEKLFFGSGTQLSVL.

The chain recombines TRBV5-4 with TRBJ1-2, with a weak D call TRBD1 (5 bases). The V gene's germline CDR1 is SGHNT and CDR2 YYREEE (reference sequence). Trimming cost V 6 bases and J 0 bases, with 18 bases left between them. The CDR3 sequence is 16 residues long. CDR3 in amino acids: CASTSYRGEANYGYTF. The DNA for the CDR3 is TGTGCCAGCACCTCTTATCGAGGGGAGGCTAACTATGGCTACACCTTC. Using reference TRBV5-4 and TRBJ1-2 for the parts outside the CDR3, the full variable domain is ETGVTQSPTHLIKTRGQQVTLRCSSQSGHNTVSWYQQALGQGPQFIFQYYREEENGRGNFPPRFSGLQFPNYSSELNVNALELDDSALYLCASTSYRGEANYGYTFGSGTRLTVV.

The chain carries TRBV28 and TRBJ2-7; TRBD2 agrees at 11 bases. There are 15 residues in the CDR3. Germline values: CDR1 MDHEN, CDR2 SYDVKM. V lost 6 bases to trimming and J lost 4 bases; unmatched junction nucleotides: 8. The CDR3 nucleotides read TGTGCCAGCAGCCTTAGCGGGGGGGCCCCGTACGAGCAGTACTTC. Protein product: CASSLSGGAPYEQYF.

CDR3 nucleotide sequence: TGTGCCAGCAGCCTGGGACTAGCGGGAGACATGTGGGGCACAGATACGCAGTATTTT. Protein product: CASSLGLAGDMWGTDTQYF. The chain recombines TRBV7-6 with TRBJ2-3, with 14 bases identical to TRBD2. The ends lost 5 bases at V and 1 base at J; junction bases unmatched: 11. This CDR3 spans 19 amino acids. Germline values: CDR1 SGHVS, CDR2 FNYEAQ.

DNA for the CDR3: TGTGCCAGTTCTGGGTGGAGGGCCACAGATACGCAGTATTTT. It encodes CASSGWRATDTQYF. J is TRBJ2-3 and V is TRBV19; possible D gene TRBD2, 6 bases. Trimming cost V 8 bases and J 2 bases, with 14 bases left between them. The CDR3 has 14 residues. Germline loops: CDR1 LNHDA, CDR2 SQIVND (reference sequence).

The rearrangement joins TRBV6-5 to TRBJ1-4; D not resolved. Germline values: CDR1 MNHEY, CDR2 SVGAGI. V was cut by 0 bases and J by 8 bases, with 16 bases left in between. This CDR3 is 16 amino acids long. As DNA, the CDR3 is TGTGCCAGCAGTTACTCGATAGCGGGAAAAGGGGAAAAACTGTTTTTT. Residues: CASSYSIAGKGEKLFF.

The chain combines TRBV19 with TRBJ2-1; TRBD2 matches 8 bases. Trimming took 10 bases from V and 6 from J; bases not matched to a gene: 11. The CDR3 consists of 14 residues. CDR1 LNHDA and CDR2 SQIVND come from the germline V gene (reference sequence). In nucleotides, the CDR3 is TGTGCCACCTCCCCGGGGCTAGCGGGCAATGAGCAGTTCTTC. This translates into CATSPGLAGNEQFF.

The rearrangement links TRBV4-1 to TRBJ2-2, with 13 positions matching TRBD2. Germline lookup yields CDR1 MGHRA and CDR2 YSYEKL. The CDR3 length is 19 residues. Trimming cost V 3 bases and J 5 bases; bases outside gene matches: 12. Here the CDR3 reads CASSHRGGLAGHRTGELFF. The CDR3 coding sequence is TGCGCCAGCAGCCACAGGGGGGGACTAGCGGGGCACCGGACCGGGGAGCTGTTTTTT.

V usage is TRBV29-1 and J usage is TRBJ2-7; 9 bases fit TRBD1. V shed 6 bases, J shed 6 bases, and the junction held 6 bases outside the gene matches. Germline assignment: CDR1 SQVTM and CDR2 ANQGSEA. The CDR3 contains 12 residues. The CDR3 loop reads CSVVDRGAEQYF. As DNA, the CDR3 is TGCAGCGTCGTGGACAGGGGTGCCGAGCAGTACTTC.

The gene calls are TRBV20-1 and TRBJ1-1; tentative D call: TRBD1 (5 bases). This CDR3 is built from 11 residues. From germline, CDR1 is DFQATT and CDR2 SNEGSKA (reference sequence). The V gene lost 4 bases and the J gene lost 12 bases, with 15 bases spanning the gap. The CDR3 bases are TGCAGTGCTAAACAGGACGGGTTGCCTTTCTTT. This codes for CSAKQDGLPFF.

This chain connects TRBV9 to TRBJ2-7; 8 bases fit TRBD1. Trimming cost V 0 bases and J 3 bases; bases outside gene matches: 11. The V gene's germline CDR1 is SGDLS and CDR2 YYNGEE. CDR3 size: 17 residues. This CDR3 reads CASSVGAGQGAFYEQYF. The CDR3 DNA is TGTGCCAGCAGCGTAGGGGCGGGGCAGGGGGCATTCTACGAGCAGTACTTC.

The V and J genes are TRBV5-1 and TRBJ1-1; 8 nucleotides match TRBD1. V was clipped by 4 bases and J by 1 base; unmatched bases: 0. The length of the CDR3 is 13 residues. The germline gives CDR1 SGHRS, CDR2 YFSETQ. The CDR3 sequence is CASSDRGNTEAFF. The CDR3 bases are TGCGCCAGCAGCGACAGGGGGAACACTGAAGCTTTCTTT.

This chain uses TRBV11-2 with TRBJ2-7; D perhaps matches TRBD2 (6 bases). CDR1 SGHAT and CDR2 FQNNGV come from the germline V gene. The germline V and J ends were trimmed by 0 bases and 6 bases, with 21 bases remaining between them. There are 17 residues in the CDR3. DNA of the CDR3: TGTGCCAGCAGCTTAGAGTTGCGCGGGGAGTTGGGTCGCGAGCAGTACTTC. This encodes CASSLELRGELGREQYF.

This clone was picked up one time. The chain uses TRBV7-9 and TRBJ1-3; D unclear. CDR1 and CDR2 from the germline V gene are SEHNR and FQNEAQ (reference sequence). Trimming stripped 1 base from V and 3 bases from J, with 7 bases between. The CDR3 length is 14 residues. Here the CDR3 reads CASSLGGSGNTIYF. The CDR3 DNA is TGTGCCAGCAGCTTAGGCGGGAGTGGAAACACCATATATTTT.

This chain connects TRBV18 to TRBJ1-2; the match to TRBD1 covers 8 bases. This CDR3 is built from 17 residues. The germline V gene encodes CDR1 KGHSH and CDR2 LQKENI. Trimming took 3 bases from V and 6 from J; bases not matched to a gene: 15. This CDR3 is CASSPAVPGQAGDGYTF. The CDR3 DNA is TGTGCCAGCTCACCTGCGGTACCGGGACAGGCGGGAGATGGCTACACCTTC.

This chain joins TRBV2 and TRBJ2-5; 13 bases match TRBD2. With 5 bases clipped from V and 3 bases from J, the junction kept 6 bases outside the gene matches. In germline, CDR1 is SNHLY, CDR2 FYNNEI. The CDR3 is 16 amino acids. This CDR3 is CASSLLAGGTEETQYF. CDR3 DNA sequence: TGTGCCAGCAGTTTACTAGCGGGGGGGACGGAAGAGACCCAGTACTTC. Complete variable domain (other parts from reference TRBV2 and TRBJ2-5): EPEVTQTPSHQVTQMGQEVILRCVPISNHLYFYWYRQILGQKVEFLVSFYNNEISEKSEIFDDQFSVERPDGSNFTLKIRSTKLEDSAMYFCASSLLAGGTEETQYFGPGTRLLVL.

V gene TRBV13 combines with J gene TRBJ2-7; D is possibly TRBD2 (5 bases). This CDR3 region has 15 residues. In germline, CDR1 is PRHDT, CDR2 FYEKMQ (reference sequence). V was clipped by 0 bases and J by 1 base, with 10 bases between them. The CDR3 DNA reads as TGTGCCAGCAGCTTAGGCCGTGGAGGTTCCTACGAGCAGTACTTC. Amino acid sequence: CASSLGRGGSYEQYF.

V and J are TRBV25-1 and TRBJ1-6; D unresolved. CDR3 length: 15 residues. CDR1 and CDR2 from the germline V gene are MGHDK and SYGVNS. V lost 3 bases, J lost 7 bases, and 13 bases lay in between. The CDR3: CASSDRTDLNSPLHF. Here the CDR3 DNA reads TGTGCCAGCAGTGACCGGACTGATCTAAATTCACCCCTCCACTTT.

This rearrangement joins TRBV11-2 to TRBJ2-7, with D unclear. V lost 1 base and J 4 bases, leaving 11 bases between the germline ends. The CDR3 length is 14 residues. Germline assignment: CDR1 SGHAT and CDR2 FQNNGV. As DNA, the CDR3 is TGTGCCAGCAGCTTAGGGTCTAGTCTATACGAGCAGTACTTC. Protein: CASSLGSSLYEQYF.

The genes are TRBV14 and TRBJ1-2; TRBD1 aligns across 7 bases. The CDR3 spans 14 residues. CDR1 is SGHDN, CDR2 FVKESK, per germline. V lost 1 base, J lost 5 bases, and 4 bases stayed unmatched. For the CDR3, the DNA is TGTGCCAGCAGCCAAGGGGGACAGTGGTATGGCTACACCTTC. It codes for CASSQGGQWYGYTF.

The rearrangement uses TRBV7-9 and TRBJ2-1; 8 nucleotides align to TRBD2. The CDR3 runs 19 residues. Germline V lookup: CDR1 SEHNR, CDR2 FQNEAQ (reference sequence). The V and J ends lost 3 bases and 1 base, in that order; junction bases with no gene match: 14. The CDR3 DNA reads TGTGCCAGCAGCTTGCCCCTACTGGCGGGGGGAGGGTCCTACAATGAGCAGTTCTTC. Translated: CASSLPLLAGGGSYNEQFF. Filled out from reference TRBV7-9 and TRBJ2-1, the complete variable domain reads DTGVSQNPRHKITKRGQNVTFRCDPISEHNRLYWYRQTLGQGPEFLTYFQNEAQLEKSRLLSDRFSAERPKGSFSTLEIQRTEQGDSAMYLCASSLPLLAGGGSYNEQFFGPGTRLTVL.

The CDR3 nucleotides read TGTGCCAGCAGCGTGCCGGGACTAGGAGTCTACACCTTC. It translates to CASSVPGLGVYTF. The chain is built from TRBV7-9 and TRBJ1-2, with D perhaps matching TRBD1 (5 bases). The length of the CDR3 is 13 residues. The germline V and J ends were trimmed by 5 bases and 10 bases, with 17 bases remaining between them. Germline V CDR1 and CDR2: SEHNR, FQNEAQ (reference sequence).

V usage is TRBV5-6 and J usage is TRBJ1-1, with D tentatively TRBD1 (6 bases). From germline, CDR1 is SGHDT and CDR2 YYEEEE. V was cut by 2 bases and J by 1 base, with 12 bases left in between. CDR3 length equals 15 residues. The CDR3 here is CASSLVRGKNTEAFF. CDR3 DNA: TGTGCCAGCAGCTTAGTTAGGGGGAAGAACACTGAAGCTTTCTTT.

The chain couples TRBV21-1 to TRBJ1-3; TRBD1 reflects the table's D call only, with no check against the DNA. TRBV21-1 is shown as a pseudogene. This CDR3 comprises 16 residues. CDR3 amino acids: CASSVGAPISGNTIYF. CDR3 in DNA: TGTGCCAGCAGCGTGGGGGCACCTATCTCTGGAAACACCATATATTTT.

This clone was observed a few times. The chain couples TRBV7-9 to TRBJ2-1, with 9 bases that match TRBD2. The germline gives CDR1 SEHNR, CDR2 FQNEAQ (reference sequence). CDR3 length equals 17 residues. Losses at the gene ends were 6 bases for V and 1 base for J; bases not matched to a gene: 10. The CDR3: CASRASRLADSYNEQFF. The CDR3 nucleotides are TGTGCCAGCAGGGCGAGCCGACTAGCGGATTCCTACAATGAGCAGTTCTTC.

The chain joins TRBV15 to TRBJ2-7, with D maybe TRBD2 (6 bases). The CDR3 spans 16 residues. From germline, CDR1 is LNHNV and CDR2 YYDKDF (reference sequence). Deletions cut 5 bases from V and 4 bases from J, with 21 bases between. CDR3 region: CATSPQSGTQAYEQYF. CDR3 bases: TGTGCCACCAGCCCACAATCCGGGACTCAGGCTTACGAGCAGTACTTC.

This clone is deemed medium-sized. V usage is TRBV24-1 and J usage is TRBJ2-7; 7 bases are a match to TRBD1. This CDR3 has 11 amino acids. Germline V gene data show CDR1 as KGHDR and CDR2 as SFDVKD. For the CDR3, the DNA is TGTGCCACCAGTGATTTGGACAGGGAAAAGGTC. This encodes CATSDLDREKV.

The genes are TRBV19 and TRBJ1-4, with no clear D. The V and J ends lost 9 bases and 6 bases respectively, with 14 bases between them. Germline CDR1 LNHDA, CDR2 SQIVND (reference sequence). CDR3 length equals 13 residues. The CDR3 here is CASRRGEYEKLFF. Here the CDR3 DNA reads TGTGCCAGCCGCCGGGGAGAATATGAAAAACTGTTTTTT. The whole variable domain, filled in from reference TRBV19 and TRBJ1-4, reads DGGITQSPKYLFRKEGQNVTLSCEQNLNHDAMYWYRQDPGQGLRLIYYSQIVNDFQKGDIAEGYSVSREKKESFPLTVTSAQKNPTAFYLCASRRGEYEKLFFGSGTQLSVL.

Here the CDR3 reads CASSLYGPGGNTEAFF. The CDR3 coding sequence is TGTGCCAGCAGCTTATATGGGCCGGGGGGGAACACTGAAGCTTTCTTT. V usage is TRBV7-2 and J usage is TRBJ1-1, with TRBD1 as a possible D gene (5 bases). Trimming left V 2 bases short and J 1 base short, with 14 bases between. This CDR3 region has 16 residues. Germline-derived CDR1 and CDR2 are SGHTA and FQGNSA.

The chain has TRBV28 and TRBJ2-1; 7 bases map to TRBD2. The J segment lost 0 bases and the V segment lost 5 bases, leaving 1 base of the junction unmatched. The CDR3 is 14 residues long. From germline, CDR1 is MDHEN and CDR2 SYDVKM. DNA for the CDR3: TGTGCCAGCAGTGAGCGGGGCTCCTACAATGAGCAGTTCTTC. It translates to CASSERGSYNEQFF.

The J gene is TRBJ1-2, the V gene TRBV12-3 or TRBV12-4, with TRBD1 matching 8 bases. CDR3 length: 13 amino acids. V lost 2 bases, J lost 6 bases, and 2 bases stayed unmatched. CDR3 sequence reads: CASSLQGANGYTF. Written as DNA, the CDR3 is TGTGCCAGCAGTTTACAGGGGGCCAATGGCTACACCTTC.

The rearrangement joins TRBV2 to TRBJ1-4, with 7 bases fitting TRBD1. CDR1 SNHLY and CDR2 FYNNEI come from the germline V gene. The CDR3 contains 14 residues. The junction had 4 bases not matched to a gene; V was cut back by 2 bases and J by 7 bases. In DNA, the CDR3 is TGTGCCAGCAGTGAATGGAGACAGGGTGAAAAACTGTTTTTT. It translates to CASSEWRQGEKLFF. Full variable domain (rest looked up from reference TRBV2 and TRBJ1-4): EPEVTQTPSHQVTQMGQEVILRCVPISNHLYFYWYRQILGQKVEFLVSFYNNEISEKSEIFDDQFSVERPDGSNFTLKIRSTKLEDSAMYFCASSEWRQGEKLFFGSGTQLSVL.